What follows are 30 T cell receptor beta chains derived from one specimen sequenced in a study of blood T cell repertoires in COVID-19 (dated by TCRdb to the early 2020s). Library method: the immunoSEQ multiplex PCR assay. The immuneACCESS repertoire file appears here via TCRdb, limited to in-frame rearrangements. These files lack a portion of the clones; in checked studies, under half of the deficit traces to unresolved V genes, and the cause of the others is not known. The sample table holds tens of thousands of clones, of which almost 90% were seen once. About 3% of the sample is taken by the ten largest. Material: peripheral blood. The receptor source for this set is a man aged 50 to 60 with active COVID-19.

This clone came up once. The chain uses TRBV7-2 and TRBJ2-6; 11 nucleotides line up with TRBD2. The junction had 6 bases not matched to a gene; V was cut back by 5 bases and J by 0 bases. The CDR3 has 18 residues. CDR1 SGHTA and CDR2 FQGNSA come from the germline V gene. The CDR3: CASSPRTSGPSGANVLTF. The CDR3 DNA reads TGTGCCAGCAGCCCACGGACTAGCGGGCCCTCTGGGGCCAACGTCCTGACTTTC.

The gene calls are TRBV12-5 and TRBJ1-5; 8 bases are shared with TRBD1. This CDR3 has 16 amino acids. V lost 4 bases and J lost 7; bases outside the gene matches: 12. The germline gives CDR1 LGHNT, CDR2 FRNRAP. This CDR3 reads CASGSQGTGKKQPQHF. CDR3 nucleotides: TGTGCTAGTGGTTCTCAAGGGACAGGCAAAAAGCAGCCCCAGCATTTT.

The rearrangement links TRBV7-9 to TRBJ1-1; D is possibly TRBD1 (5 bases). CDR1 and CDR2 from the germline V gene are SEHNR and FQNEAQ (reference sequence). V was cut by 6 bases and J by 1 base, with 9 bases left in between. The CDR3 has 13 residues. The CDR3 DNA reads TGTGCCAGCAGTCTCACAGGGAACACTGAAGCTTTCTTT. This encodes CASSLTGNTEAFF.

The V and J genes are TRBV2 and TRBJ2-1; D gene unclear. The CDR3 has 12 amino acids. The V gene lost 6 bases and the J gene lost 7 bases, with 10 bases spanning the gap. Germline V gene sequence: CDR1 SNHLY, CDR2 FYNNEI. The CDR3 protein is CASSPRRNEQFF. The CDR3 DNA reads as TGTGCCAGCAGCCCCCGGAGAAATGAGCAGTTCTTC.

This clone has only a few counts. CDR3 nucleotides: TGTGCCAGCAGCGAAGGGCTAGCGGGGAGAACCCAGTACTTC. Its translation is CASSEGLAGRTQYF. This sequence joins TRBV3-1 (or the pseudogene TRBV3-2) and TRBJ2-5, with 9 bases aligning to TRBD2. V dropped 5 bases and J dropped 8; count of bases not matched to a gene: 9. The length of the CDR3 is 14 residues. Germline V gives CDR1 LGHDT, CDR2 YNNKEL (reference sequence).

This chain joins TRBV7-8 and TRBJ1-6; possible D gene TRBD1, 6 bases. V was shortened by 1 base and J by 0 bases, with 13 bases between the two germline ends. The CDR3 consists of 18 residues. CDR1 SGHVS and CDR2 FQNEAQ come from the germline V gene. The CDR3 region has the DNA TGTGCCAGCAGCTTAGGGGGGCACAGGAGCTCCTATAATTCACCCCTCCACTTT. Translating it yields CASSLGGHRSSYNSPLHF.

The CDR3 DNA follows: TGTGCCAGCAAACCCCGGGTCCCAGATACGCAGTATTTT. Amino acid sequence: CASKPRVPDTQYF. The rearrangement links TRBV6-5 to TRBJ2-3; the D is unclear. Germline CDR1 and CDR2: MNHEY and SVGAGI. This CDR3 comprises 13 residues. The V and J ends lost 7 bases and 4 bases respectively, with 12 bases between them.

V gene TRBV12-3 or TRBV12-4 combines with J gene TRBJ2-7; D may be TRBD1 (5 bases). The CDR3 extends over 12 amino acids. V was shortened by 6 bases and J by 6 bases, with 12 bases between the two germline ends. CDR3 bases: TGTGCCAGCAGGGCAGTAACAGGCGAGCAGTACTTC. Translating gives CASRAVTGEQYF.

J is TRBJ1-4 and V is TRBV10-2; D not resolved. V lost 6 bases and J lost 4, with 12 bases in between. The CDR3 is 14 amino acids. Germline CDR1 WSHSY, CDR2 SAAADI. The DNA for the CDR3 is TGCGCCAGCAGAAGCGGGCATGTTAATGAAAAACTGTTTTTT. It yields the protein CASRSGHVNEKLFF.

The chain joins TRBV11-2 to TRBJ1-2; TRBD1 matches at 7 bases. Germline CDR1 and CDR2: SGHAT and FQNNGV. CDR3 length equals 14 residues. V gave up 2 bases and J gave up 4 bases; unmatched junction bases: 4. The CDR3 DNA follows: TGTGCCAGCAGCTTACGACAGGGAAGCTATGGCTACACCTTC. This encodes CASSLRQGSYGYTF. Together with reference TRBV11-2 and TRBJ1-2, the CDR3 gives the full variable domain: EAGVAQSPRYKIIEKRQSVAFWCNPISGHATLYWYQQILGQGPKLLIQFQNNGVVDDSQLPKDRFSAERLKGVDSTLKIQPAKLEDSAVYLCASSLRQGSYGYTFGSGTRLTVV.

V gene TRBV2 combines with J gene TRBJ2-2; D is possibly TRBD2 (5 bases). Germline CDR1 and CDR2: SNHLY and FYNNEI. V was cut by 7 bases and J by 2 bases, with 11 bases left in between. CDR3 length: 14 residues. The CDR3 sequence is CASIKSGNTGELFF. DNA for the CDR3: TGTGCCAGCATCAAGTCGGGAAACACCGGGGAGCTGTTTTTT. Based on the CDR3 plus reference TRBV2 and TRBJ2-2, the full variable domain is EPEVTQTPSHQVTQMGQEVILRCVPISNHLYFYWYRQILGQKVEFLVSFYNNEISEKSEIFDDQFSVERPDGSNFTLKIRSTKLEDSAMYFCASIKSGNTGELFFGEGSRLTVL.

J is TRBJ1-1 and V is TRBV7-2; no clear D. V dropped 1 base and J dropped 4 bases, with 16 bases sitting between them. Germline V gene data show CDR1 as SGHTA and CDR2 as FQGNSA. CDR3 length equals 16 residues. The DNA for the CDR3 is TGTGCCAGCAGCTTAGACGGGATGATGGTATTCACTGAAGCTTTCTTT. It translates to CASSLDGMMVFTEAFF.

The chain couples TRBV9 to TRBJ2-3; TRBD2 matches at 9 bases. V was clipped by 4 bases and J by 1 base; unmatched bases: 13. Germline lookup yields CDR1 SGDLS and CDR2 YYNGEE. The length of the CDR3 is 18 residues. CDR3 sequence reads: CASSPRGAGGFRTDTQYF. The CDR3 DNA reads as TGTGCCAGCAGCCCCCGAGGGGCGGGGGGGTTCCGCACAGATACGCAGTATTTT.

The V call is TRBV6-6, the J call TRBJ1-2, with D possibly TRBD1 on 6 matching bases. Between the trimmed V and J ends, which lost 6 bases and 7 bases, there was a span of 12 bases. This CDR3 is 12 amino acids long. CDR1 is MNHNY, CDR2 SVGAGI, per germline (reference sequence). As DNA, the CDR3 is TGTGCCAGCAGACAACAGGGCCCTGGCTACACCTTC. It specifies CASRQQGPGYTF.

The chain has TRBV14 and TRBJ2-7, with TRBD2 as a possible D gene (6 bases). The CDR3 has 15 residues. CDR1 and CDR2 from the germline V gene are SGHDN and FVKESK. V lost 3 bases and J 6 bases, leaving 18 bases between the germline ends. The CDR3 DNA sequence: TGTGCCAGCAGCCATCGCCCGACTAGAGACACCGAGCAGTACTTC. It encodes CASSHRPTRDTEQYF.

This chain uses TRBV6-4 with TRBJ2-3; a weak D match, TRBD1 (5 bases). Germline V gives CDR1 MRHNA, CDR2 SNTAGT. Deletions cut 9 bases from V and 2 bases from J, with 9 bases between. The CDR3 is made up of 12 amino acids. CDR3 sequence reads: CARGHPTDTQYF. The CDR3 nucleotides read TGTGCCAGAGGACACCCCACAGATACGCAGTATTTT.

This sequence joins TRBV7-3 and TRBJ1-2, with 7 bases aligning to TRBD1. V gave up 6 bases and J gave up 7 bases; unmatched junction bases: 11. Germline CDR1 reads SGHTA; CDR2 reads FQGTGA. CDR3 length: 14 amino acids. Here the CDR3 DNA reads TGTGCCAGCAGACCGGACAGGTTGAGTGGTGGCTACACCTTC. Amino acids: CASRPDRLSGGYTF.

This clone was counted a few times. V is TRBV6-1 and J is TRBJ1-2; D possibly corresponds to TRBD1 (6 bases). The CDR3 consists of 13 residues. Looked up from germline, CDR1 is MNHNS and CDR2 is SASEGT. The V end was cut by 3 bases, the J end by 5 bases, with 10 bases between. CDR3 region: CASSDRTVYGYTF. The CDR3 DNA reads TGTGCCAGCAGTGATCGGACAGTGTATGGCTACACCTTC.

A few counts support this clone. The V and J genes are TRBV9 and TRBJ1-6; weak D call: TRBD1 (5 bases). Germline CDR1 is SGDLS and CDR2 is YYNGEE. The length of the CDR3 is 15 residues. Deletions cut 3 bases from V and 7 bases from J, with 14 bases between. CDR3 DNA: TGTGCCAGCAGCGAAGAAACAGGCGAGAATTCACCCCTCCACTTT. Its protein product is CASSEETGENSPLHF.

The DNA of the CDR3 is TGTGCCAGCAGCTCAGACAGAATAGTTATGAACACTGAAGCTTTCTTT. Translation gives CASSSDRIVMNTEAFF. V gene TRBV5-6 combines with J gene TRBJ1-1, with D tentatively TRBD1 (5 bases). V lost 3 bases and J lost 0, with 15 bases in between. The CDR3 totals 16 residues. The germline V gene encodes CDR1 SGHDT and CDR2 YYEEEE.

The rearrangement links TRBV19 to TRBJ1-2, with a possible D match to TRBD1 (6 bases). The CDR3 totals 11 residues. CDR1 and CDR2 from the germline V gene are LNHDA and SQIVND (reference sequence). The ends were cut back, 5 bases at V and 7 bases at J, with 8 bases in the middle. CDR3 coding DNA: TGTGCCAGTAGTTTACAGGGTGGCTACACCTTC. Protein: CASSLQGGYTF.

This chain joins TRBV28 and TRBJ2-1; 8 bases fit TRBD1. The ends lost 2 bases at V and 10 bases at J; junction bases unmatched: 16. The length of the CDR3 is 17 residues. Germline CDR1 and CDR2: MDHEN and SYDVKM. CDR3 region: CASSLPPPGQVALEQFF. CDR3 DNA: TGTGCCAGCAGTTTACCACCACCGGGACAGGTAGCTTTAGAGCAGTTCTTC.

This chain links TRBV11-2 with TRBJ2-5, with 9 bases lining up with TRBD1. The CDR3 has 15 amino acids. Looked up from germline, CDR1 is SGHAT and CDR2 is FQNNGV. V shed 7 bases, J shed 4 bases, and the junction held 10 bases outside the gene matches. In nucleotides, the CDR3 is TGTGCCAGCACCGGGACAGGGCTTTCGCGAGAGACCCAGTACTTC. Its protein product is CASTGTGLSRETQYF.

As concerns this clone: At one end the junction does not follow the germline gene, possibly because of a read error. V gene TRBV27 combines with J gene TRBJ1-2, with 10 bases that match TRBD1. The length of the CDR3 is 16 residues. The germline V gene encodes CDR1 MNHEY and CDR2 SMNVEV (reference sequence). As DNA, the CDR3 is TGTGCCAGCAGGTTATCCGCGGGACAGGGGCGCTATGGCTACACCTTC. It translates to CASRLSAGQGRYGYTF.

V usage is TRBV10-3 and J usage is TRBJ1-1; the D is unclear. This CDR3 has 15 residues. Germline loops: CDR1 ENHRY, CDR2 SYGVKD. V was shortened by 0 bases and J by 2 bases, with 10 bases between the two germline ends. The CDR3 protein is CAISESPGSNTEAFF. CDR3 DNA: TGTGCCATCAGTGAGTCTCCGGGGTCTAACACTGAAGCTTTCTTT.

The genes are TRBV4-3 and TRBJ1-2; 9 nucleotides match TRBD1. V was pared by 0 bases and J by 4 bases, with 3 bases of the junction left unmatched. Looked up from germline, CDR1 is LGHNA and CDR2 is YSLEER. CDR3 length: 15 residues. As DNA, the CDR3 is TGCGCCAGCAGCCAAGAATCGGACAGGGGCTATGGCTACACCTTC. It translates to CASSQESDRGYGYTF.

The J gene is TRBJ2-4, the V gene TRBV7-9; TRBD2 agrees at 12 bases. V gave up 2 bases and J gave up 2 bases; unmatched junction bases: 10. The germline gives CDR1 SEHNR, CDR2 FQNEAQ (reference sequence). The CDR3 extends over 19 amino acids. The CDR3 DNA reads TGTGCCAGCAGCTTACCGTCTAGCGGGGGGGATATAACCAAAAACATTCAGTACTTC. Translating gives CASSLPSSGGDITKNIQYF.

This chain joins TRBV6-5 and TRBJ2-5; 7 nucleotides agree with TRBD1. Per germline, CDR1 MNHEY and CDR2 SVGAGI. This CDR3 has 15 residues. V was pared by 6 bases and J by 6 bases, with 13 bases of the junction left unmatched. CDR3: CASSRDSGRGKTQYF. The DNA for the CDR3 is TGTGCCAGCAGCAGGGACAGCGGCAGGGGGAAGACCCAGTACTTC.

This chain connects TRBV6-6 to TRBJ2-5, with TRBD1 identical over 9 bases. The germline gives CDR1 MNHNY, CDR2 SVGAGI (reference sequence). Trimming took 5 bases from V and 2 from J; bases not matched to a gene: 15. The CDR3 spans 18 residues. The CDR3 here is CASSQGQGGSWGQETQYF. The CDR3 nucleotides are TGTGCCAGCAGTCAGGGACAGGGAGGTTCTTGGGGACAAGAGACCCAGTACTTC.

This clone was recorded once. The V gene is TRBV27, the J gene TRBJ1-4, with 11 positions matching TRBD1. Germline CDR1 reads MNHEY; CDR2 reads SMNVEV (reference sequence). Trimming at V came to 6 bases and at J to 4 bases, leaving 4 bases not matched to a gene. The CDR3 length is 15 residues. The chain's CDR3 is CASSVGTGGNEKLFF. In DNA form, the CDR3 reads TGTGCCAGCAGCGTTGGGACAGGGGGTAATGAAAAACTGTTTTTT.